The present TCR beta chain was sequenced within a study of radiotherapy plus CTLA-4 blockade in lung cancer. Study results and caveats: In blood, tumor-derived TCR clones expanded after radiotherapy plus ipilimumab.

Comment on this clone: Its antigen is unidentified.

Sequencing was performed with immunoSEQ multiplex PCR; in TCRdb, only in-frame clones are kept and a portion is missing. This sample has tens of thousands of clones, with approximately 78% found just once. The material was peripheral blood, obtained from a patient treated with radiotherapy plus ipilimumab. This TCR came from a human donor with non-small cell lung cancer who had stable disease on radiotherapy plus ipilimumab.

The CDR3: CASSSVNTEAFF. CDR3 in DNA: TGTGCCAGCAGTTCCGTGAACACTGAAGCTTTCTTT. V gene TRBV6-5 combines with J gene TRBJ1-1; D remains unclear. Looked up from germline, CDR1 is MNHEY and CDR2 is SVGAGI. There are 12 residues in the CDR3. Trimming removed 4 bases at V and 0 bases at J, with 3 bases between.